Given below is one T cell receptor (beta chain) in context. Its target is unknown. The CDR3 totals 14 residues. Trimming cost V 10 bases and J 6 bases; bases outside gene matches: 14. Germline V gives CDR1 MNHEY, CDR2 SVGAGI. The data were taken from a study of siplizumab effects on memory and regulatory T cells. Sequencing used immunoSEQ multiplex PCR; TCRdb keeps in-frame clones, though not all of them. The sample includes some 97,000 clones, more than 85% of them seen just once. Study-wide findings and caveats: In roughly 75-97% of proliferating CD4+ or CD8+ clones, a naive or memory phenotype could not be assigned.

Sequencing was carried out using CD4+ T cells sorted from blood. This clonotype originated in a human donor in good health. The chain links TRBV6-5 to TRBJ1-2, with 7 nucleotides matching TRBD1. Here the CDR3 reads CATIMRGRIDGYTF. CDR3 nucleotides: TGTGCCACCATTATGAGGGGGCGGATTGATGGCTACACCTTC.